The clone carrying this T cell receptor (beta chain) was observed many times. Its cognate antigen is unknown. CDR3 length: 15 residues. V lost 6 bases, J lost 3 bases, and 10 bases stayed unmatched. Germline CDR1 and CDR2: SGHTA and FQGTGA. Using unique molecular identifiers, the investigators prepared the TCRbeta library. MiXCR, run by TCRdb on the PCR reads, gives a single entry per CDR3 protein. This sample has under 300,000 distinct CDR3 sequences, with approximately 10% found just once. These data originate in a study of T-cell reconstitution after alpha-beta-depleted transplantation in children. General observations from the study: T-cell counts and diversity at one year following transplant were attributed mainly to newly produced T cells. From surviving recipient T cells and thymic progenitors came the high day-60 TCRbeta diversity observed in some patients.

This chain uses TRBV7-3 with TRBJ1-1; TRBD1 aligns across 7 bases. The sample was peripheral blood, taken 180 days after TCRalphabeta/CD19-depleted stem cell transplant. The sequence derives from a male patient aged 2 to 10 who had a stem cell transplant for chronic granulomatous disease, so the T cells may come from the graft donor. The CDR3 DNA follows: TGTGCCAGCAGTTCTGTAGGGGGCTGGGACACTGAAGCTTTCTTT. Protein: CASSSVGGWDTEAFF.